The 12 T cell receptor beta chains given below trace back to one sample, sequenced in a study of vaccination effects on CD4 cells after COVID-19. The table came from immunoSEQ multiplex PCR; TCRdb's copy has only in-frame clones and leaves some out. The sample holds tens of thousands of clones; around 77% are singletons and the top ten take roughly 2%. Subsequent to approximately 11 days of culture, CD4+ T cells were isolated. No cognate antigen is known for these TCRs. The material was CD4+ T cells from PBMCs cultured without peptide, obtained before COVID-19 vaccination. The receptors derive from a human donor who received a COVID-19 vaccine.

This clone was detected only once. The V call is TRBV7-2, the J call TRBJ2-5, with 12 bases that match TRBD2. The CDR3 loop spans 17 amino acids. V lost 2 bases, J lost 5 bases, and 9 bases stayed unmatched. Germline V gene lookup returns CDR1 SGHTA and CDR2 FQGNSA. DNA of the CDR3: TGTGCCAGCAGCTTATCGACTAGCGGGGGAGGGTGGGAGACCCAGTACTTC. Its protein is CASSLSTSGGGWETQYF.

The V and J genes are TRBV27 and TRBJ1-4, with a possible D match to TRBD1 (6 bases). Germline lookup yields CDR1 MNHEY and CDR2 SMNVEV (reference sequence). V lost 2 bases, J lost 0 bases, and 7 bases lay in between. The CDR3 has 15 amino acids. The CDR3 reads CASSLTGTTNEKLFF. CDR3 DNA: TGTGCCAGCAGTTTAACAGGGACAACTAATGAAAAACTGTTTTTT.

V and J are TRBV5-6 and TRBJ1-4, with D perhaps matching TRBD1 (6 bases). Looked up from germline, CDR1 is SGHDT and CDR2 is YYEEEE. The CDR3 has 16 residues. Between the trimmed V and J ends, which lost 3 bases and 5 bases, there was a span of 17 bases. This CDR3 reads CASSSVRQASNEKLFF. The DNA of the CDR3 is TGTGCCAGCAGCTCCGTACGACAGGCATCCAATGAAAAACTGTTTTTT.

The rearrangement joins TRBV5-1 to TRBJ2-7; 10 bases align to TRBD2. Germline V gene sequence: CDR1 SGHRS, CDR2 YFSETQ. CDR3 size: 15 residues. Trimming at V came to 0 bases and at J to 4 bases, leaving 4 bases not matched to a gene. The CDR3 is CASSLGLAGAYEQYV. The CDR3 region has the DNA TGCGCCAGCAGCTTGGGGCTAGCGGGGGCTTACGAGCAGTACGTC.

The J gene is TRBJ1-5, the V gene TRBV12-3 or TRBV12-4, with a weak D call TRBD1 (5 bases). Trimming pared 3 bases from V and 7 bases from J, leaving 10 bases between. This CDR3 is built from 13 residues. The CDR3 nucleotides are TGTGCCAGCAGTTTCAGGGAGGCCCAGCCCCAGCATTTT. This encodes CASSFREAQPQHF.

The gene calls are TRBV28 and TRBJ2-3; 8 bases are shared with TRBD2. Germline V gives CDR1 MDHEN, CDR2 SYDVKM. J was trimmed by 8 bases and V by 4 bases; bases with no gene match: 14. This CDR3 region has 16 residues. The CDR3 here is CASSSPKAGARSTQYF. The CDR3 region has the DNA TGTGCCAGCAGTTCACCTAAAGCGGGGGCCCGTAGTACGCAGTATTTT. Full variable domain (remainder filled in from reference TRBV28 and TRBJ2-3): DVKVTQSSRYLVKRTGEKVFLECVQDMDHENMFWYRQDPGLGLRLIYFSYDVKMKEKGDIPEGYSVSREKKERFSLILESASTNQTSMYLCASSSPKAGARSTQYFGPGTRLTVL.

The J gene is TRBJ2-1, the V gene TRBV6-6; unclear D gene. Deletions cut 5 bases from V and 8 bases from J, with 13 bases between. Germline V gene sequence: CDR1 MNHNY, CDR2 SVGAGI (reference sequence). The CDR3 sequence is 13 residues long. CDR3 in DNA: TGTGCCAGCAGTCCCCGTAACGGAGATGAGCAGTTCTTC. This translates into CASSPRNGDEQFF.

This clone showed up just once. The rearrangement joins TRBV6-5 to TRBJ2-1; 10 bases line up with TRBD2. J was trimmed by 7 bases and V by 2 bases; bases with no gene match: 5. There are 15 residues in the CDR3. Looked up from germline, CDR1 is MNHEY and CDR2 is SVGAGI. CDR3 in DNA: TGTGCCAGCAGTTACAAAGCGGGGGGGCCTAATGAGCAGTTCTTC. Protein: CASSYKAGGPNEQFF.

J is TRBJ1-6 and V is TRBV2; 7 nucleotides align to TRBD1. Germline V gene lookup returns CDR1 SNHLY and CDR2 FYNNEI. The CDR3 spans 16 residues. With V trimmed by 5 bases and J by 7 bases, 11 bases remained unmatched. CDR3 DNA: TGTGCCAGCAGTCGGGGGGAGGGGGACAGAAATTCACCCCTCCACTTT. Translation gives CASSRGEGDRNSPLHF.

The rearrangement joins TRBV19 to TRBJ1-2; D is unclear. Germline loops: CDR1 LNHDA, CDR2 SQIVND (reference sequence). The CDR3 length is 16 residues. With 3 bases removed from V and 8 bases from J, the gap between germline ends came to 22 bases. In DNA, the CDR3 is TGTGCCAGTAGTATTTTAGACGGCTTGGGTAGATTCGGCTACACCTTC. Its protein product is CASSILDGLGRFGYTF. Drawing the rest from reference TRBV19 and TRBJ1-2, the complete variable domain is DGGITQSPKYLFRKEGQNVTLSCEQNLNHDAMYWYRQDPGQGLRLIYYSQIVNDFQKGDIAEGYSVSREKKESFPLTVTSAQKNPTAFYLCASSILDGLGRFGYTFGSGTRLTVV.

This sequence joins TRBV28 and TRBJ2-7; D gene uncertain. Trimming took 8 bases from V and 2 from J, leaving 13 bases between them. Germline V gives CDR1 MDHEN, CDR2 SYDVKM. The CDR3 loop spans 13 amino acids. The CDR3 coding sequence is TGTGCCAGCTCCCCTAATGGGCCCTACGAGCAGTACGTC. It encodes CASSPNGPYEQYV.

This sequence joins TRBV18 and TRBJ2-1, with D perhaps matching TRBD1 or TRBD2 (5 bases each). Per germline, CDR1 KGHSH and CDR2 LQKENI. The CDR3 contains 13 residues. V was pared by 5 bases and J by 8 bases, with 13 bases between. In DNA form, the CDR3 reads TGTGCCAGCTCAGAGGGGCCTCTGGATGAGCAGTTCTTC. Residues: CASSEGPLDEQFF.